This section outlines one TCR beta chain sequence together with its context. Its antigen is not known. V was shortened by 0 bases and J by 3 bases, with 15 bases between the two germline ends. The CDR3 covers 17 residues. Germline CDR1 reads KGHSH; CDR2 reads LQKENI. From CD4+ cells came CD45RA+ naive and CD45RA-negative memory subsets. Deep-level settings were used for running the assay. Source study methods: ImmunoSEQ supplied junction-only sequences lacking quality scores, so filtering was different. TCRdb's table, derived via immunoSEQ multiplex PCR, lists solely in-frame clones and lacks some. V and J calls and clone size are copied from that table; D and trimming were computed from the DNA. The repertoire consists of millions of clones, with 90% to 95% occurring once and the leading ten covering about 0.13%. The data were taken from a study of shared clonotypes between healthy human individuals.

Study observations and caveats: Clonotype sharing among donors was expected to depend on sequencing depth.

This clonotype was sampled from a man aged 18 to 29 in good health. Sequenced input: naive CD4+ T cells sorted from blood. The subset is: CD45RA+ positively selected. The chain has TRBV18 and TRBJ1-5; D uncertain. This CDR3 is CASSPPVGSGLNQPQHF. The DNA for the CDR3 is TGTGCCAGCTCACCACCGGTTGGTAGTGGGCTCAATCAGCCCCAGCATTTT.